This T cell receptor (beta chain) emerged from a study of cytomegalovirus exposure and HLA in healthy donors. Whole-study context: An earlier analysis found 120 million or so unique TCR beta sequences from around 180 million T cells. HLA-typed donors were the source of about 85 million unique TCRs, which an early data release held. Whole-study findings and limits: The number of N-insertions in an Asian-associated ancestry cluster was reportedly below the approximately 700-donor mean in a later analysis. CMV serostatus was the only immune exposure information that was available.

Germline-derived CDR1 and CDR2 are SGDLS and YYNGEE. CDR3 length: 17 residues. Unmatched junction bases numbered 6, after V lost 4 bases and J lost 2 bases. Primers: 60 Vbeta forward and 13 Jbeta reverse. Libraries were prepared by immunoSEQ multiplex PCR; TCRdb keeps only in-frame clonotypes and omits some of them. The data show 97,000 or so clones, with around 77% seen just once and around a tenth held by the top ten. Worth noting for this clone: What it recognizes is unknown.

This clonotype was sampled from a male donor in good health and CMV-seropositive. This chain joins TRBV9 and TRBJ2-3; 14 bases line up with TRBD2. The sequencing input was PBMCs. CDR3 in amino acids: CASSPRTSGRNTDTQYF. The CDR3, as DNA: TGTGCCAGCAGCCCGAGGACTAGCGGGAGGAACACAGATACGCAGTATTTT.